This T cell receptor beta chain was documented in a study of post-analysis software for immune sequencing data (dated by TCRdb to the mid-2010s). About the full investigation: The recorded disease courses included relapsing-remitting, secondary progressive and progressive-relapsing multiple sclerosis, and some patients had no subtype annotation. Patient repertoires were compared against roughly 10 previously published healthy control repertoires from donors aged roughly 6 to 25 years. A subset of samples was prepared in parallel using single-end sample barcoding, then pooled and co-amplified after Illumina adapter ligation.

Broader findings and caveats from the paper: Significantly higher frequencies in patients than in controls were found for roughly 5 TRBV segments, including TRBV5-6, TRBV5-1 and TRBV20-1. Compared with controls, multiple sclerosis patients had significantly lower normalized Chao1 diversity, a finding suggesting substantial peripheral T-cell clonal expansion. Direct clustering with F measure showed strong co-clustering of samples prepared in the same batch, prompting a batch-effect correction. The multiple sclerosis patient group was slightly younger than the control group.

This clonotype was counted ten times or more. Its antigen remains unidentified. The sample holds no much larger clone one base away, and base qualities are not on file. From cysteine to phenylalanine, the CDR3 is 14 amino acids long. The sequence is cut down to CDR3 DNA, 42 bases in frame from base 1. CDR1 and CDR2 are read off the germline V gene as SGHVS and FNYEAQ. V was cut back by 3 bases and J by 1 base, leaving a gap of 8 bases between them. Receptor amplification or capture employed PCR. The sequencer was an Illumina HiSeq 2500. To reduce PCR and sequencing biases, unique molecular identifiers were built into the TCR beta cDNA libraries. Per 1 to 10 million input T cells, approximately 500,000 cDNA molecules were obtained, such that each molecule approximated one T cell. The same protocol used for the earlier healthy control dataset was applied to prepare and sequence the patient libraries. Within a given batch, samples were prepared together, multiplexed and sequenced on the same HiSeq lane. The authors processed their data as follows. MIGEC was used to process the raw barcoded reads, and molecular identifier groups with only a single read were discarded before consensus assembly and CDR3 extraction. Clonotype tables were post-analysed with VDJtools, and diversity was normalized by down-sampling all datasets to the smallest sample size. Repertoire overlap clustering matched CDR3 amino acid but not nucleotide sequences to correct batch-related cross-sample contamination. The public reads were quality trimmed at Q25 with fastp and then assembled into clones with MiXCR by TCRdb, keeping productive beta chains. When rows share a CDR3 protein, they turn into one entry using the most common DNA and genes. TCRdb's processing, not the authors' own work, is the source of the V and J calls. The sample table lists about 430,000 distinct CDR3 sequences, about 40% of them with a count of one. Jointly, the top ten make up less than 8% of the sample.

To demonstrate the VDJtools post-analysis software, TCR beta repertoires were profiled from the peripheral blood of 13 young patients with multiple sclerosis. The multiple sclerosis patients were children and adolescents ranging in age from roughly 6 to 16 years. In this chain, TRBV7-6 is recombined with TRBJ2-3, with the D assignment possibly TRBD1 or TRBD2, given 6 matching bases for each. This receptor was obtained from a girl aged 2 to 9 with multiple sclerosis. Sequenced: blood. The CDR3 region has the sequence CASSFGGGTDTQYF. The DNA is TGTGCCAGCAGCTTCGGGGGCGGCACAGATACGCAGTATTTT.